Shown below are 7 T cell receptor beta chains from a single sample sequenced in a study of T cells in Graves' hyperthyroidism and ophthalmopathy. There were TCR beta CDR3 regions amplified from RNA transcripts. The study used the HTBI primer set for a first-round RT-PCR of the TCR CDR3. TCRdb re-called the multiplex PCR reads through MiXCR, storing one row per CDR3 protein. The data hold around 350,000 distinct CDR3 sequences, with approximately 19% observed a single time. The sequencing input was blood. These receptors all stem from a woman aged 18-29 years with Graves' hyperthyroidism.

This clonotype was detected many times. The rearrangement links TRBV2 to TRBJ1-3; 7 positions agree with TRBD1. CDR1 SNHLY and CDR2 FYNNEI come from the germline V gene. Trimming cost V 7 bases and J 1 base; bases outside gene matches: 10. The CDR3 runs to 16 residues. The CDR3, as DNA: TGTGCCAGCACTCCGACAGGGCTTATATCTGGAAACACCATATATTTT. It translates to CASTPTGLISGNTIYF. Full variable domain (missing parts from reference TRBV2 and TRBJ1-3): EPEVTQTPSHQVTQMGQEVILRCVPISNHLYFYWYRQILGQKVEFLVSFYNNEISEKSEIFDDQFSVERPDGSNFTLKIRSTKLEDSAMYFCASTPTGLISGNTIYFGEGSWLTVV.

Many counts were recorded for this clonotype. The chain recombines TRBV9 with TRBJ2-2; TRBD2 is a possible D gene (6 bases). Trimming took off 0 bases at V and 1 base at J, with 10 bases between the two ends. Germline V CDR1 and CDR2: SGDLS, YYNGEE. The CDR3 runs to 16 residues. The CDR3 DNA is TGTGCCAGCAGCGTAGCCGGGACTGAGAACACCGGGGAGCTGTTTTTT. Amino acid sequence: CASSVAGTENTGELFF.

This clonotype showed up many times. This chain links TRBV29-1 with TRBJ2-5; weak D call: TRBD1 (6 bases). Germline V gene sequence: CDR1 SQVTM, CDR2 ANQGSEA. The CDR3 runs 12 residues. The V and J ends lost 8 bases and 5 bases respectively, with 15 bases between them. CDR3 residues: CSFARGWETQYF. DNA of the CDR3: TGCAGCTTCGCAAGGGGGTGGGAGACCCAGTACTTC.

J is TRBJ1-3 and V is TRBV19; the D is unclear. V was cut by 6 bases and J by 0 bases, with 9 bases left in between. Germline CDR1 is LNHDA and CDR2 is SQIVND (reference sequence). The CDR3 consists of 14 residues. Here the CDR3 reads CASSRSYSGNTIYF. DNA for the CDR3: TGTGCCAGTAGCCGTTCGTACTCTGGAAACACCATATATTTT.

By its share, this clonotype is medium-sized (0.01 to 0.1%). The chain is built from TRBV6-1 and TRBJ1-5; D is unresolved. The germline gives CDR1 MNHNS, CDR2 SASEGT. V was clipped by 1 base and J by 5 bases, with 12 bases between them. The CDR3 length is 15 residues. CDR3 nucleotide sequence: TGTGCCAGCAGTGAAGTCGAGGGCGGTGATCAGCCCCAGCATTTT. Its protein is CASSEVEGGDQPQHF.

The chain carries TRBV6-1 and TRBJ1-1; D ambiguous. CDR3 length: 14 amino acids. V lost 8 bases and J 3 bases, leaving 16 bases between the germline ends. Germline V gives CDR1 MNHNS, CDR2 SASEGT. The CDR3 DNA follows: TGTGCCAGCGGGAACAGCGAGGTGGACACTGAAGCTTTCTTT. The encoded protein is CASGNSEVDTEAFF.

This clonotype has a count of ten or more. This chain links TRBV12-3 or TRBV12-4 with TRBJ2-7, with 9 bases that match TRBD2. Trimming removed 6 bases from V and 7 bases from J; junction bases left unmatched: 7. The CDR3 contains 13 residues. The CDR3 DNA follows: TGTGCCAGCAGGTTTGGCGGGGGGGTTGAGCAGTACTTC. Protein product: CASRFGGGVEQYF.